This T cell receptor (beta chain) derives from a study of shared clonotypes between healthy human individuals. General observations from the study: Larger estimated richness was generally recorded for naive subsets relative to memory subsets. Sharing across a handful of donors was seen in around 5% of naive CD4 clonotypes.

CDR1 is LNHDA, CDR2 SQIVND, per germline (reference sequence). The CDR3 spans 13 residues. The V and J ends lost 3 bases and 4 bases respectively, with 7 bases between them. Notes on this clone: Its antigen is not known.

The study drew its donors from healthy HIV-negative adults without recent acute infections or vaccinations. Profiled with immunoSEQ multiplex PCR; TCRdb holds only in-frame clones, not every one. This table holds 2 million to 2.5 million clones, 90% to 97% found once. This clonotype was obtained from a man aged 18 to 30 in good health. Sequenced material: naive CD4+ T cells sorted from blood. As to subset: CD45RA+ positively selected. The V and J genes are TRBV19 and TRBJ2-1; no reliable D call. The CDR3 spells CASSIQLYNEQFF. The CDR3 DNA is TGTGCCAGTAGTATTCAGCTGTACAATGAGCAGTTCTTC.